This is a list of T cell receptor beta chains from one sample in a study of cytomegalovirus exposure and HLA in healthy donors. TCRdb's table, derived via immunoSEQ multiplex PCR, lists solely in-frame clones and lacks some. The table has 170,000 or so clones, under 80% seen once. The sample comprised PBMCs. Source of these receptors: a woman aged 50 to 60 in good health and CMV-seropositive. Each CDR3 is given with its conserved first and last residue. The order of the fields is CDR3 DNA, CDR3 protein, CDR3 length, D gene, J gene, V gene, clone size. D genes are given only for firm matches. The size field is filled for only some rows; it gives once, few, many or a size class.

TGTGCCAGCAGCCCTTTACTAGCGGGGGGGGTAAATGAGCAGTTCTTC	CASSPLLAGGVNEQFF	16	TRBD2	TRBJ2-1	TRBV7-6	NA
TGTGCCAGCAGTGATACGGGGAGGCAGCCCCAGCATTTT	CASSDTGRQPQHF	13	NA	TRBJ1-5	TRBV2	few
TGTGCCAGCAGCTTAACTAGCGGGGAATACAATGAGCAGTTCTTC	CASSLTSGEYNEQFF	15	TRBD2	TRBJ2-1	TRBV7-8	once
TGCGCCAGCAGCTTGCAGGGGCCCACAGATACGCAGTATTTT	CASSLQGPTDTQYF	14	NA	TRBJ2-3	TRBV5-1	NA
TGTGCCAGCAGCTCAGACGGGATTTTCGGCCACAATGAGCAGTTCTTC	CASSSDGIFGHNEQFF	16	NA	TRBJ2-1	TRBV9	few
TGTGCCAGCAGCCGAAGGACAGGGTGGACAGATACGCAGTATTTT	CASSRRTGWTDTQYF	15	TRBD1	TRBJ2-3	TRBV13	NA
TGTGCCAGCTCTCGAGGGCAGTACAATGAGCAGTTCTTC	CASSRGQYNEQFF	13	NA	TRBJ2-1	TRBV6-5	NA
TGTGCCAGCAGCCCGGGACAGGGAGGGTACAATGAGCAGTTCTTC	CASSPGQGGYNEQFF	15	TRBD1	TRBJ2-1	TRBV9	NA
TGTGCCAGCAGTTCCAGGGTCCAAGAGACCCAGTACTTC	CASSSRVQETQYF	13	NA	TRBJ2-5	TRBV2	NA
TGTGCCAGCAGTGAACAAGGACACCCGCTCTACGAGCAGTACTTC	CASSEQGHPLYEQYF	15	NA	TRBJ2-7	TRBV2	NA